This TCR beta chain was identified in a study of PD-L1 blockade in urothelial cancer. The V gene end was trimmed by 6 bases and the J gene end by 0 bases; junction bases not matched to a gene: 7. The CDR3 contains 15 residues. The germline V gene encodes CDR1 SGDLS and CDR2 YYNGEE. Time point denoted: peripheral blood 6 weeks after treatment start. Here immunoSEQ multiplex PCR was the method, and the copy in TCRdb shows in-frame clones only, minus some. This table holds about 43,000 clones, about 80% found once. This clone was observed a handful of times. This clonotype was obtained from a man aged 55 to 70 with urothelial cancer. Material: PBMCs, obtained around atezolizumab (anti-PD-L1) treatment. The chain uses TRBV9 and TRBJ2-3; 7 nucleotides align to TRBD2. CDR3 in DNA: TGTGCCAGCACCCGAGGGCGGGGGAGCACAGATACGCAGTATTTT. Translation gives CASTRGRGSTDTQYF.